The next 20 T cell receptor beta chains were all read from a single sample in a study of T cell responses to AZD1222 COVID-19 vaccine. TCRdb keeps only in-frame clones here, not all; method: immunoSEQ multiplex PCR. The data hold fewer than 75,000 clones, with 80% to 95% observed a single time. Sequenced material: peripheral blood, taken 28 days after the second dose of the MenACWY control vaccine. The receptors originated from an adult who received the MenACWY meningococcal vaccine as a control.

The chain joins TRBV4-3 to TRBJ1-2, with 10 nucleotides matching TRBD1. The CDR3 is 16 amino acids. The germline V gene encodes CDR1 LGHNA and CDR2 YSLEER. J was trimmed by 8 bases and V by 3 bases; bases with no gene match: 12. This chain's CDR3 is CASSQETGGAARGYTF. The CDR3 DNA reads as TGCGCCAGCAGCCAGGAGACAGGGGGCGCAGCAAGAGGCTACACCTTC.

V gene TRBV19 combines with J gene TRBJ2-7, with 7 positions matching TRBD2. The V gene's germline CDR1 is LNHDA and CDR2 SQIVND (reference sequence). This CDR3 spans 14 amino acids. Trimming cost V 8 bases and J 2 bases; bases outside gene matches: 9. The CDR3, as DNA: TGTGCCAGTTCGGAGGCTAGCGGTCCCTACGAGCAGTACTTC. This encodes CASSEASGPYEQYF. Combining the CDR3 with reference TRBV19 and TRBJ2-7 gives the whole variable domain DGGITQSPKYLFRKEGQNVTLSCEQNLNHDAMYWYRQDPGQGLRLIYYSQIVNDFQKGDIAEGYSVSREKKESFPLTVTSAQKNPTAFYLCASSEASGPYEQYFGPGTRLTVT.

The V gene is TRBV6-4, the J gene TRBJ1-2; D is unresolved. The CDR3 is 12 residues long. With 2 bases removed from V and 3 bases from J, the gap between germline ends came to 4 bases. In germline, CDR1 is MRHNA, CDR2 SNTAGT. The CDR3 region has the DNA TGTGCCAGCAGTGACGGCGACTATGGCTACACCTTC. Translating it yields CASSDGDYGYTF.

The V gene is TRBV27, the J gene TRBJ1-1; D gene ambiguous. This CDR3 region has 13 residues. With 3 bases removed from V and 0 bases from J, the gap between germline ends came to 5 bases. Germline CDR1 reads MNHEY; CDR2 reads SMNVEV (reference sequence). The CDR3 loop is CASSFGMNTEAFF. The CDR3 DNA follows: TGTGCCAGCAGTTTTGGCATGAACACTGAAGCTTTCTTT.

J is TRBJ2-1 and V is TRBV12-5; the D is unclear. With 1 base removed from V and 11 bases from J, the gap between germline ends came to 12 bases. The CDR3 is 13 amino acids. CDR1 is LGHNT, CDR2 FRNRAP, per germline. CDR3 residues: CASGLANGRQQFF. The CDR3 region has the DNA TGTGCTAGTGGTTTGGCCAACGGGCGGCAGCAGTTCTTC.

The genes are TRBV6-2 or TRBV6-3 and TRBJ2-7; D gene unclear. This CDR3 contains 13 residues. V lost 2 bases and J lost 1, with 6 bases in between. CDR1 MNHEY and CDR2 SVGEGT come from the germline V gene. The CDR3 loop is CASSYHPSYEQYF. CDR3 sequence (DNA): TGTGCCAGCAGTTACCACCCATCCTACGAGCAGTACTTC.

This clone is deemed medium-sized. The chain uses TRBV27 and TRBJ2-1; 9 bases agree with TRBD1. The CDR3 totals 12 residues. Losses at the gene ends were 10 bases for V and 14 bases for J; bases not matched to a gene: 12. The germline CDR1 and CDR2 sequences are MNHEY and SMNVEV (reference sequence). CDR3 region: CAIGQPGQGEFF. The CDR3 coding sequence is TGTGCCATCGGTCAACCGGGACAGGGTGAGTTCTTC.

The chain couples TRBV30 to TRBJ2-7; D is possibly TRBD1 (6 bases). V was clipped by 4 bases and J by 2 bases, with 15 bases between them. Germline V gene sequence: CDR1 GTSNPN, CDR2 SVGIG (reference sequence). The CDR3 runs 14 residues. Written as DNA, the CDR3 is TGTGCCTGGAACCTTCGACAGGAAGCCTACGAGCAGTACTTC. This codes for CAWNLRQEAYEQYF.

This clone has more than one count but fewer than ten. J is TRBJ2-3 and V is TRBV6-4; D uncertain. V was clipped by 0 bases and J by 2 bases, with 9 bases between them. The CDR3 loop spans 15 amino acids. The germline V gene has CDR1 MRHNA and CDR2 SNTAGT. As DNA, the CDR3 is TGTGCCAGCAGTGACTCTGCGCGACACACAGATACGCAGTATTTT. It is translated as CASSDSARHTDTQYF.

V gene TRBV4-2 combines with J gene TRBJ1-6; 7 bases match TRBD1. The CDR3 is made up of 16 amino acids. Germline loops: CDR1 LGHNA, CDR2 YNFKEQ. Losses at the gene ends were 4 bases for V and 7 bases for J; bases not matched to a gene: 10. The CDR3 bases are TGTGCCAGCAGCCCAGCATTACAGGGGCCCAATTCACCCCTCCACTTT. Translated, it gives CASSPALQGPNSPLHF.

The CDR3 here is CASSLTGEWGYTF. In DNA, the CDR3 is TGTGCCAGCAGCCTCACAGGGGAGTGGGGCTACACCTTC. The chain has TRBV11-2 and TRBJ1-2; TRBD1 matches at 7 bases. Trimming at V came to 5 bases and at J to 8 bases, leaving 8 bases not matched to a gene. The germline V gene encodes CDR1 SGHAT and CDR2 FQNNGV. The CDR3 covers 13 residues. Full variable domain (rest looked up from reference TRBV11-2 and TRBJ1-2): EAGVAQSPRYKIIEKRQSVAFWCNPISGHATLYWYQQILGQGPKLLIQFQNNGVVDDSQLPKDRFSAERLKGVDSTLKIQPAKLEDSAVYLCASSLTGEWGYTFGSGTRLTVV.

V usage is TRBV7-9 and J usage is TRBJ2-3; either TRBD1 or TRBD2 may fit D (5 bases each). V was cut by 5 bases and J by 1 base, with 13 bases left in between. The CDR3 has 15 amino acids. Germline V gives CDR1 SEHNR, CDR2 FQNEAQ (reference sequence). CDR3 in amino acids: CASSPAGAGTDTQYF. The CDR3 nucleotides read TGTGCCAGCAGCCCCGCCGGGGCGGGCACAGATACGCAGTATTTT.

This chain uses TRBV12-3 or TRBV12-4 with TRBJ2-2, with D unclear. Deletions cut 4 bases from V and 7 bases from J, with 4 bases between. CDR3 length equals 11 residues. CDR3 nucleotides: TGTGCCAGCAGTTCGTACGGGGAGCTGTTTTTT. Translation gives CASSSYGELFF.

The V gene is TRBV3-1 (or the pseudogene TRBV3-2), the J gene TRBJ2-5; possibly TRBD2 for D (6 bases). V was clipped by 7 bases and J by 2 bases, with 11 bases between them. Looked up from germline, CDR1 is LGHDT and CDR2 is YNNKEL (reference sequence). The CDR3 length is 13 residues. The DNA of the CDR3 is TGTGCCAGCACCACGGGACTTCAAGAGACCCAGTACTTC. As protein: CASTTGLQETQYF.

The J gene is TRBJ2-3, the V gene TRBV10-3, with TRBD2 matching over 12 bases. Germline loops: CDR1 ENHRY, CDR2 SYGVKD. V was clipped by 8 bases and J by 1 base; unmatched bases: 7. The CDR3 is 16 amino acids. In nucleotides, the CDR3 is TGTGCCATCGGAGCTAGCGGGAGGGAGGGCACAGATACGCAGTATTTT. It codes for CAIGASGREGTDTQYF.

The chain combines TRBV2 with TRBJ2-2, with D tentatively TRBD2 (6 bases). Germline assignment: CDR1 SNHLY and CDR2 FYNNEI. V gave up 0 bases and J gave up 7 bases, with 6 bases separating them. The CDR3 runs 13 residues. CDR3 DNA sequence: TGTGCCAGCAGTGAAGCGCGGGGCGGGGAGCTGTTTTTT. Translation: CASSEARGGELFF.

The CDR3 sequence: CASSVGQGENQPQHF. The CDR3, as DNA: TGTGCCAGCAGTGTAGGACAGGGGGAGAATCAGCCCCAGCATTTT. The gene calls are TRBV28 and TRBJ1-5; TRBD1 matches at 10 bases. The trim removed 5 bases at V and 4 bases at J, leaving 5 bases unmatched. Germline-derived CDR1 and CDR2 are MDHEN and SYDVKM. This CDR3 has 15 residues.

This rearrangement joins TRBV27 to TRBJ2-2, with D perhaps matching TRBD2 (6 bases). CDR1 is MNHEY, CDR2 SMNVEV, per germline (reference sequence). The ends were cut back, 2 bases at V and 2 bases at J, with 9 bases in the middle. There are 15 residues in the CDR3. The CDR3: CASSLAGTNTGELFF. The CDR3 nucleotides are TGTGCCAGCAGTTTAGCGGGAACAAACACCGGGGAGCTGTTTTTT.

The chain is built from TRBV5-4 and TRBJ2-7; possible D gene TRBD1, 5 bases. Germline-derived CDR1 and CDR2 are SGHNT and YYREEE (reference sequence). The CDR3 totals 14 residues. Trimming stripped 0 bases from V and 7 bases from J, with 14 bases between. CDR3 bases: TGTGCCAGCAGCTTGGGGGTTGCGTCAGGGGAGCAGTACTTC. It encodes CASSLGVASGEQYF.

This chain joins TRBV4-2 and TRBJ1-6, with no clear D. The ends were cut back, 1 base at V and 9 bases at J, with 13 bases in the middle. The length of the CDR3 is 15 residues. Germline lookup yields CDR1 LGHNA and CDR2 YNFKEQ. CDR3 in amino acids: CASSQVGSGGSPLHF. The CDR3 region has the DNA TGTGCCAGCAGCCAAGTAGGCAGCGGCGGTTCACCCCTCCACTTT.